Listed below are T cell receptor beta chains from one sample, sequenced in a study of shared clonotypes between healthy human individuals. Sequencing used immunoSEQ multiplex PCR; TCRdb keeps in-frame clones, though not all of them. Counted here are approximately 2,000,000 clones, around 90% occurring once; the ten biggest clones make up approximately 0.39%. Sequenced sample: naive CD4+ T cells from PBMCs. The source is a man in his late teens or twenties in good health. Some clones in this sample may be carry-over from other donors' samples. CDR3s include the opening cysteine and the closing phenylalanine or tryptophan. A D gene is named only where the DNA matches it firmly. Clone size is shown for a subset of rows, as once, few, many or a class of expanded clone.

>NA|TRBD1|TRBV30|TRBJ2-4
CAWSVPTGFKNIQYF
TGTGCCTGGAGTGTACCGACAGGGTTCAAAAACATTCAGTACTTC
>NA|TRBD2|TRBV18|TRBJ2-7
CASSPPGSSGRRNYEQYF
TGTGCCAGCTCACCACCGGGCTCTAGCGGGAGGAGGAACTACGAGCAGTACTTC
>once|NA|TRBV7-9|TRBJ2-7
CASSSSPLQAYEQYF
TGTGCCAGCAGCTCATCTCCCCTGCAGGCTTACGAGCAGTACTTC
>NA|TRBD2|TRBV19|TRBJ2-4
CASRSGLARLNIQYF
TGTGCCAGCAGATCGGGACTAGCGAGACTAAACATTCAGTACTTC
>NA|NA|TRBV4-3|TRBJ2-7
CASSQDPGGYEQYF
TGCGCCAGCAGCCAGGATCCCGGGGGTTACGAGCAGTACTTC
>NA|NA|TRBV27|TRBJ2-7
CASSLARSTSPFEQYF
TGTGCCAGCAGTTTAGCGCGGAGCACCTCGCCTTTCGAGCAGTACTTC
>NA|NA|TRBV30|TRBJ1-1
CAWTRWRVPTPLNTEAFF
TGTGCCTGGACGAGGTGGAGGGTTCCTACCCCTCTAAACACTGAAGCTTTCTTT
>once|NA|TRBV18|TRBJ2-3
CASSPPATDTQYF
TGTGCCAGCTCACCACCGGCTACAGATACGCAGTATTTT
>NA|NA|TRBV7-9|TRBJ2-1
CASSLVGIGHNGVNEQFF
TGTGCCAGCAGCTTAGTTGGTATTGGGCACAACGGGGTCAATGAGCAGTTCTTC
>NA|TRBD2|TRBV27|TRBJ2-2
CASTFRLAGGAGELFF
TGTGCCAGCACTTTCCGACTAGCGGGCGGCGCCGGGGAGCTGTTTTTT
>NA|NA|TRBV6-5|TRBJ1-4
CASKYQSPSNEKLFF
TGTGCCAGCAAATATCAATCCCCTTCTAATGAAAAACTGTTTTTT
>NA|TRBD2|TRBV4-2|TRBJ2-3
CASSPNGAGGTDTQYF
TGTGCCAGCAGCCCGAATGGAGCGGGAGGTACAGATACGCAGTATTTT
>NA|NA|TRBV10-3|TRBJ2-2
CAISESWGLDSGELFF
TGTGCCATCAGTGAGTCGTGGGGATTGGACTCCGGGGAGCTGTTTTTT
>NA|NA|TRBV29-1|TRBJ1-1
CSALVGRSTEAFF
TGCAGCGCCCTTGTCGGACGTAGCACTGAAGCTTTCTTT
>once|NA|TRBV7-2|TRBJ2-7
CASSSRTGWRNEQYF
TGTGCCAGCAGCTCTCGGACTGGTTGGAGGAACGAGCAGTACTTC
>NA|NA|TRBV7-2|TRBJ1-1
CASSLAGGRGTEAFF
TGTGCCAGCAGCTTAGCTGGGGGGCGCGGCACTGAAGCTTTCTTT
>NA|TRBD2|TRBV29-1|TRBJ2-7
CSVELGGLAGGWEQYF
TGCAGCGTTGAGTTAGGTGGACTAGCGGGAGGGTGGGAGCAGTACTTC
>NA|TRBD2|TRBV7-2|TRBJ2-1
CASRSGLAGNEQFF
TGTGCCAGCAGGTCGGGACTAGCGGGCAATGAGCAGTTCTTC
>NA|NA|TRBV7-9|TRBJ2-3
CASSLWGGNTDTQYF
TGTGCCAGCAGCTTATGGGGCGGGAACACAGATACGCAGTATTTT
>NA|NA|TRBV25-1|TRBJ1-2
CASSEFGRDIYGYTF
TGTGCCAGCAGTGAATTCGGCAGAGATATCTATGGCTACACCTTC
>few|NA|TRBV4-2|TRBJ1-1
CASSQDMEEAFF
TGTGCCAGCAGCCAAGATATGGAAGAAGCTTTCTTT
>NA|NA|TRBV5-5|TRBJ2-5
CASSFPLSGSQETQYF
TGTGCCAGCAGCTTCCCACTTTCGGGCAGCCAAGAGACCCAGTACTTC
>NA|TRBD1|TRBV2|TRBJ1-2
CASRGQENGYTF
TGTGCCAGCAGGGGACAGGAAAATGGCTACACCTTC
>NA|NA|TRBV2|TRBJ2-2
CALSGVPRNTGELFF
TGTGCCCTCTCGGGGGTCCCAAGAAACACCGGGGAGCTGTTTTTT
>NA|NA|TRBV7-3|TRBJ2-5
CASSPGVGETQYF
TGTGCCAGCAGCCCTGGGGTTGGAGAGACCCAGTACTTC
>NA|TRBD2|TRBV27|TRBJ2-7
CASRQRTSGSYEQYF
TGTGCCAGCAGACAACGGACTAGCGGGAGTTACGAGCAGTACTTC
>NA|NA|TRBV5-1|TRBJ2-3
CASSLAYVTPTQYF
TGCGCCAGCAGCTTGGCCTATGTAACCCCTACGCAGTATTTT
>NA|NA|TRBV5-1|TRBJ2-5
CASSLYSTQETQYF
TGCGCCAGCAGCTTGTACAGCACTCAAGAGACCCAGTACTTC
>NA|TRBD2|TRBV4-1|TRBJ2-7
CASSQLLAGGLYEQYF
TGCGCCAGCAGCCAACTTTTAGCGGGAGGGCTCTACGAGCAGTACTTC
>NA|TRBD1|TRBV28|TRBJ2-3
CASSSGQGAPDTQYF
TGTGCCAGCAGTTCCGGACAGGGGGCTCCAGATACGCAGTATTTT
>NA|NA|TRBV2|TRBJ1-1
CASVGLSEDTEAFF
TGTGCCAGCGTCGGTCTTTCGGAGGACACTGAAGCTTTCTTT
>NA|TRBD1|TRBV30|TRBJ2-5
CAWRRTGGWQETQYF
TGTGCCTGGAGGCGTACAGGGGGTTGGCAAGAGACCCAGTACTTC
>NA|NA|TRBV6-1|TRBJ1-2
CASKRFEVPYGYTF
TGTGCCAGCAAAAGGTTCGAAGTCCCCTATGGCTACACCTTC
>NA|NA|TRBV6-1|TRBJ1-5
CASSGGISNQPQHF
TGTGCCAGCAGCGGGGGGATCAGCAATCAGCCCCAGCATTTT
>NA|NA|TRBV6-5|TRBJ2-5
CASSYFIQETQYF
TGTGCCAGCAGTTACTTCATCCAAGAGACCCAGTACTTC
>NA|TRBD2|TRBV29-1|TRBJ2-7
CSVDGTSGSYEQYF
TGCAGCGTTGATGGGACTAGCGGCTCCTACGAGCAGTACTTC
>NA|NA|TRBV7-2|TRBJ2-4
CASGDRNIQYF
TGTGCCAGCGGAGACAGAAACATTCAGTACTTC